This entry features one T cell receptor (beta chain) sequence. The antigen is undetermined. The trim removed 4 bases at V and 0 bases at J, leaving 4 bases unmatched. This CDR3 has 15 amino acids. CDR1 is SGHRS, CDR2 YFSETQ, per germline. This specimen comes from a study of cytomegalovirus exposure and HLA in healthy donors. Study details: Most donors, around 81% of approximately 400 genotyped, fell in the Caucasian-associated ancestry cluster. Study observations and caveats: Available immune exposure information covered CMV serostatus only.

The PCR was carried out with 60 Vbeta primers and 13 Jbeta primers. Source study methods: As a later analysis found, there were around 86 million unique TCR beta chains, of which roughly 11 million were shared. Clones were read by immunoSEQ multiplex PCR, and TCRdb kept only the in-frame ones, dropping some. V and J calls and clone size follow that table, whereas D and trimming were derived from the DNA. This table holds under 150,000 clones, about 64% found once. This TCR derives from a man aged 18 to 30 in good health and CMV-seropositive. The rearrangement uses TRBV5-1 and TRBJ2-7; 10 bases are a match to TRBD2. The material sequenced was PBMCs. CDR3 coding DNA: TGCGCCAGCAGCCATACTAGCGGGGCCTCCTACGAGCAGTACTTC. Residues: CASSHTSGASYEQYF.